The 21 T cell receptor beta chains in this list originate from one sample, sequenced in a study of response to subunit inactivated influenza vaccine. TCRdb re-analysed the RT-PCR reads in MiXCR, keeping a single row per CDR3 protein. This sample carries 150,000 to 200,000 distinct CDR3 sequences, about an eighth of them seen once, and the ten largest clones take about 29%. The data were also submitted as part of a second study, on T cells expressing NK-cell markers. Per that study: As the method of synthesis, 5'RACE template switching with UMIs yielded TCR beta cDNA.

Sequenced here: CD8+ T cells sorted from PBMCs, sampled 11 to 12 days after vaccination. These receptors all come from a man aged 45-65 years who received an inactivated influenza vaccine.

The chain carries TRBV27 and TRBJ2-1; no clear D. This CDR3 is 14 amino acids long. V was pared by 5 bases and J by 6 bases, with 14 bases between. CDR1 MNHEY and CDR2 SMNVEV come from the germline V gene (reference sequence). DNA of the CDR3: TGTGCCAGCAGTGCTGACACGGCAGGCAATGAGCAGTTCTTC. Amino acids: CASSADTAGNEQFF.

The rearrangement links TRBV3-1 to TRBJ2-5; D not certain. This CDR3 is built from 12 residues. Germline values: CDR1 LGHDT, CDR2 YNNKEL (reference sequence). Trimming took off 2 bases at V and 5 bases at J, with 6 bases between the two ends. The CDR3 DNA reads TGTGCCAGCAGCCAATATCAGGAGACCCAGTACTTC. It is translated as CASSQYQETQYF.

The chain couples TRBV5-6 to TRBJ2-2; 9 bases fit TRBD1. CDR3 size: 16 residues. The trim removed 6 bases at V and 1 base at J, leaving 7 bases unmatched. Germline V gene sequence: CDR1 SGHDT, CDR2 YYEEEE. CDR3 sequence reads: CASIDRGLLNTGELFF. Here the CDR3 DNA reads TGTGCCAGCATCGACAGGGGGTTACTGAACACCGGGGAGCTGTTTTTT.

This clonotype occurred a few times. The V gene is TRBV15, the J gene TRBJ1-1; no clear D. The CDR3 extends over 15 amino acids. V was shortened by 0 bases and J by 4 bases, with 12 bases between the two germline ends. Germline loops: CDR1 LNHNV, CDR2 YYDKDF (reference sequence). The CDR3 loop is CATSRDEGIGTEAFF. CDR3 nucleotide sequence: TGTGCCACCAGCAGAGATGAGGGAATAGGCACTGAAGCTTTCTTT.

This clonotype has a count of ten or more. Here the CDR3 DNA reads TGTGCCAGCAGCCCCCTACCGGGACTAGCGGACAACAACCCTATTAATGAGCAGTTCTTC. Translating it yields CASSPLPGLADNNPINEQFF. The rearrangement links TRBV6-8 to TRBJ2-1; 11 nucleotides align to TRBD2. The V and J ends lost 6 bases and 7 bases, in that order; junction bases with no gene match: 23. The CDR3 covers 20 residues. The germline V gene encodes CDR1 MNHGY and CDR2 SAAAGT.

This clonotype was counted ten times or more. The rearrangement joins TRBV4-3 to TRBJ2-3; D ambiguous. Germline lookup yields CDR1 LGHNA and CDR2 YSLEER. Trimming left V 5 bases short and J 3 bases short, with 9 bases between. The CDR3 runs to 13 residues. The DNA of the CDR3 is TGCGCCAGCAGCTCGAGACCTACAGATACGCAGTATTTT. As protein: CASSSRPTDTQYF.

As regards this clonotype: A much larger clone sits a single nucleotide away, making a read error possible. No conserved phenylalanine or tryptophan ends this CDR3, so it is likely a read error. V is TRBV29-1 and J is TRBJ2-7; 9 nucleotides match TRBD1. Germline V gene lookup returns CDR1 SQVTM and CDR2 ANQGSEA. J was trimmed by 0 bases and V by 2 bases; bases with no gene match: 8. The CDR3 is made up of 16 amino acids. The CDR3 nucleotides are TGCAGCGTTGAAATCACCGGGACAGGGAGCTCCTACGAGCAGTACTTA. It encodes CSVEITGTGSSYEQYL.

The chain is built from TRBV7-9 and TRBJ2-3; 9 bases are a match to TRBD2. Per the germline V gene, CDR1 is SEHNR and CDR2 is FQNEAQ (reference sequence). The CDR3 consists of 16 residues. J was trimmed by 5 bases and V by 1 base; bases with no gene match: 7. CDR3 sequence (DNA): TGTGCCAGCAGCTTAGGGCTAGCGGGAATCGTAGATACGCAGTATTTT. Translation gives CASSLGLAGIVDTQYF.

This clonotype was found many times. The J gene is TRBJ2-1, the V gene TRBV3-1, with D possibly matching TRBD1 (6 bases). Germline V gene lookup returns CDR1 LGHDT and CDR2 YNNKEL (reference sequence). The CDR3 covers 16 residues. The V and J ends lost 0 bases and 3 bases respectively, with 12 bases between them. This CDR3 reads CASSQEMGALYNEQFF. The CDR3, as DNA: TGTGCCAGCAGCCAAGAGATGGGGGCCCTCTACAATGAGCAGTTCTTC.

J is TRBJ2-7 and V is TRBV20-1; 12 bases fit TRBD2. J lost 4 bases, V lost 3 bases, and 7 bases had no gene match. The CDR3 spans 15 residues. The V gene's germline CDR1 is DFQATT and CDR2 SNEGSKA (reference sequence). The CDR3 sequence is CSARLAGGMWYEQYF. The CDR3 region has the DNA TGCAGTGCTAGGCTAGCGGGAGGGATGTGGTACGAGCAGTACTTC.

This clonotype was observed a few times. The chain has TRBV7-6 and TRBJ1-1; D unresolved. V lost 5 bases to trimming and J lost 1 base, with 8 bases between them. The length of the CDR3 is 13 residues. Germline CDR1 SGHVS, CDR2 FNYEAQ. The CDR3 protein is CASSPTPNTEAFF. CDR3 nucleotides: TGTGCCAGCAGCCCTACACCGAACACTGAAGCTTTCTTT. Based on the CDR3 plus reference TRBV7-6 and TRBJ1-1, the full variable domain is GAGVSQSPRYKVTKRGQDVALRCDPISGHVSLYWYRQALGQGPEFLTYFNYEAQQDKSGLPNDRFSAERPEGSISTLTIQRTEQRDSAMYRCASSPTPNTEAFFGQGTRLTVV.

This clonotype was counted many times. The chain uses TRBV28 and TRBJ2-7; D unresolved. Trimming pared 5 bases from V and 9 bases from J, leaving 17 bases between. The CDR3 sequence is 13 residues long. Germline V gene sequence: CDR1 MDHEN, CDR2 SYDVKM. CDR3 in amino acids: CASSREPALGQYF. The CDR3 nucleotides read TGTGCCAGCAGTCGCGAGCCCGCCCTCGGGCAGTACTTC.

This clonotype was detected a few times. The genes are TRBV20-1 and TRBJ1-1, with D possibly TRBD1 on 6 matching bases. Trimming took 5 bases from V and 5 from J, leaving 15 bases between them. The CDR3 spans 13 residues. Germline CDR1 DFQATT, CDR2 SNEGSKA (reference sequence). The CDR3 region has the DNA TGCAGTGCTCGTGGGGGCGCCGGGACTGAAGCTTTCTTT. Amino acids: CSARGGAGTEAFF.

This clonotype occurred a few times. This chain connects TRBV28 to TRBJ1-4; D call uncertain. The CDR3 consists of 16 residues. V was cut by 5 bases and J by 0 bases, with 13 bases left in between. CDR1 and CDR2 (germline): MDHEN, SYDVKM. CDR3 region: CASSPPSGATNEKLFF. CDR3 coding DNA: TGTGCCAGCAGTCCACCCTCGGGAGCAACTAATGAAAAACTGTTTTTT.

This clonotype was seen only a few times. J is TRBJ2-7 and V is TRBV7-3; no clear D. In germline, CDR1 is SGHTA, CDR2 FQGTGA. This CDR3 is built from 18 residues. V was trimmed by 5 bases and J by 2 bases, leaving 25 bases between them. The chain's CDR3 is CASSPSSASHALPYEQYF. The CDR3 DNA reads TGTGCCAGCAGCCCATCTTCTGCGTCCCACGCCCTTCCCTACGAGCAGTACTTC.

V is TRBV7-9 and J is TRBJ2-7; D tentatively reads TRBD1 or TRBD2 (5 bases each). Germline assignment: CDR1 SEHNR and CDR2 FQNEAQ (reference sequence). The ends were cut back, 2 bases at V and 0 bases at J, with 14 bases in the middle. The CDR3 is 16 amino acids. This CDR3 is CASSLHRGRDSYEQYF. The CDR3 coding sequence is TGTGCCAGCAGCTTACATCGGGGCAGGGACTCCTACGAGCAGTACTTC.

The chain combines TRBV20-1 with TRBJ2-7, with a weak D call TRBD2 (5 bases). V was pared by 6 bases and J by 2 bases, with 14 bases between. CDR1 is DFQATT, CDR2 SNEGSKA, per germline (reference sequence). The length of the CDR3 is 13 residues. The CDR3 bases are TGCAGTGCCGACGTACAGCGGCCCTACGAGCAGTACTTC. It is translated as CSADVQRPYEQYF.

The rearrangement joins TRBV12-3 or TRBV12-4 to TRBJ1-5, with D uncertain. The CDR3 spans 14 residues. V was trimmed by 3 bases and J by 0 bases, leaving 6 bases between them. CDR3 residues: CASSFRLSNQPQHF. As DNA, the CDR3 is TGTGCCAGCAGTTTCAGACTTAGCAATCAGCCCCAGCATTTT.

This clonotype was picked up a small number of times. V gene TRBV27 combines with J gene TRBJ2-7; D possibly corresponds to TRBD1 (6 bases). The germline V gene encodes CDR1 MNHEY and CDR2 SMNVEV (reference sequence). V was shortened by 4 bases and J by 5 bases, with 12 bases between the two germline ends. This CDR3 is built from 13 residues. The CDR3 DNA follows: TGTGCCAGCAGTTCGGCAGGGGTGAACGAGCAGTACTTC. Its translation is CASSSAGVNEQYF.

The table lists this clonotype with a few counts. This chain joins TRBV9 and TRBJ2-7; D remains unclear. This CDR3 has 12 amino acids. Trimming left V 3 bases short and J 4 bases short, with 8 bases between. Germline-derived CDR1 and CDR2 are SGDLS and YYNGEE. The CDR3 DNA reads TGTGCCAGCAGCGCGAGTGGGTACGAGCAGTACTTC. Translated, it gives CASSASGYEQYF.

This clonotype has just a few counts. The J gene is TRBJ2-5, the V gene TRBV5-1; TRBD1 matches 8 bases. The V gene's germline CDR1 is SGHRS and CDR2 YFSETQ. Germline trimming cut 5 bases from V and 1 base from J; bases unmatched to any gene: 7. The CDR3 sequence is 15 residues long. CDR3 in amino acids: CASRDLTGVQETQYF. DNA of the CDR3: TGCGCCAGCAGGGACTTGACAGGGGTCCAAGAGACCCAGTACTTC.